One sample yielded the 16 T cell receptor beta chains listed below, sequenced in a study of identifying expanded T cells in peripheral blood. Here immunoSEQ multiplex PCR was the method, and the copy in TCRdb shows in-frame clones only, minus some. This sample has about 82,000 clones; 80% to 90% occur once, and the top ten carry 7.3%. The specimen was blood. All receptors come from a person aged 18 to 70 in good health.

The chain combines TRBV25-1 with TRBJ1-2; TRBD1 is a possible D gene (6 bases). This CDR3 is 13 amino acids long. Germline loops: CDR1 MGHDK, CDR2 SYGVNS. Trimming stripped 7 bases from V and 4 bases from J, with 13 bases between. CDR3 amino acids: CASMEADSYGYTF. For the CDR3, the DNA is TGTGCCAGCATGGAAGCGGACAGCTATGGCTACACCTTC.

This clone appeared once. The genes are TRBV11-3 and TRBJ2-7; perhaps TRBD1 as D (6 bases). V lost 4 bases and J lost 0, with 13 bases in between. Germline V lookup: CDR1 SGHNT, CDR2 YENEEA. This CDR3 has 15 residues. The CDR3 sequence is CASSSPWTDSYEQYF. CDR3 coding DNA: TGTGCCAGCAGCTCACCTTGGACAGACTCCTACGAGCAGTACTTC.

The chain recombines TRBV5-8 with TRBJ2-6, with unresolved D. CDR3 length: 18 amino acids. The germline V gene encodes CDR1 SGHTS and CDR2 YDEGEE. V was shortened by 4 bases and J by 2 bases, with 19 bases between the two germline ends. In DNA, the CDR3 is TGTGCCAGCAGCAGAGGTGGCCAGATAAGAGCTGGGGCCAACGTCCTGACTTTC. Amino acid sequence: CASSRGGQIRAGANVLTF.

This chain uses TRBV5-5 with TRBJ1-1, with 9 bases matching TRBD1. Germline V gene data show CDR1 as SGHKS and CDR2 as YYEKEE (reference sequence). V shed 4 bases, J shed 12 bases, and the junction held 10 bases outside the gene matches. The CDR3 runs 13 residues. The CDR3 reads CASSIPGQGWTFF. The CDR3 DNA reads TGTGCCAGCAGCATTCCCGGACAGGGGTGGACTTTCTTT.

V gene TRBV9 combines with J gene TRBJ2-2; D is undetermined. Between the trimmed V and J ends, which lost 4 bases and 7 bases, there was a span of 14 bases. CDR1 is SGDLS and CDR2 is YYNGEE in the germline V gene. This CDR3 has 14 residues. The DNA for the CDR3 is TGTGCCAGCAGCCCCCGGAAAGGGAACGGGGAGCTGTTTTTT. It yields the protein CASSPRKGNGELFF. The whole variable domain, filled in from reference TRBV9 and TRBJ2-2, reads DSGVTQTPKHLITATGQRVTLRCSPRSGDLSVYWYQQSLDQGLQFLIQYYNGEERAKGNILERFSAQQFPDLHSELNLSSLELGDSALYFCASSPRKGNGELFFGEGSRLTVL.

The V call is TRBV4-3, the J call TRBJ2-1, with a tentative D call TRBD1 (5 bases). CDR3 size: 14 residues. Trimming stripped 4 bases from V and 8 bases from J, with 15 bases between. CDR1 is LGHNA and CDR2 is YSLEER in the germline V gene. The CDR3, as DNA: TGCGCCAGCAGCCCATGGACAAGTTACGATGAGCAGTTCTTC. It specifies CASSPWTSYDEQFF.

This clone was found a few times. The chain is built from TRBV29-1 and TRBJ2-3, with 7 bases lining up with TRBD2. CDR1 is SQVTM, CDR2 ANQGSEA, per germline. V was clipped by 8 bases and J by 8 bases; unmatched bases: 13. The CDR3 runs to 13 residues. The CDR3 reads CSNRGEGEGTQYF. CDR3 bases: TGCAGCAACCGAGGGGAGGGCGAGGGTACGCAGTATTTT.

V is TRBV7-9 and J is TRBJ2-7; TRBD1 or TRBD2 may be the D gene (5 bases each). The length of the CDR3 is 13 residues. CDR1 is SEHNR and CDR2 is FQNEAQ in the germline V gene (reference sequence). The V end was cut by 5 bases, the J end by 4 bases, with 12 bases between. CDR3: CASSRGLLYEQYF. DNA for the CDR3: TGTGCCAGCAGCCGGGGCCTTCTTTACGAGCAGTACTTC.

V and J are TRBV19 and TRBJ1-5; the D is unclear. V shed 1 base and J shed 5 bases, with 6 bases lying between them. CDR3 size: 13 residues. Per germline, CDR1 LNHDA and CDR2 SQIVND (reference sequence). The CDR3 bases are TGTGCCAGTAGTATAGCGGCAGATCAGCCCCAGCATTTT. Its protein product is CASSIAADQPQHF.

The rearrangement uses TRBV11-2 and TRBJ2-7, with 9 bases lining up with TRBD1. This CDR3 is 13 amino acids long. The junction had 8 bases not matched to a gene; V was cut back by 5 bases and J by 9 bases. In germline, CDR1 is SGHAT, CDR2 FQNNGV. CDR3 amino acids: CASSRDRARAQYF. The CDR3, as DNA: TGTGCCAGCAGCCGGGACAGGGCCAGGGCGCAGTACTTC.

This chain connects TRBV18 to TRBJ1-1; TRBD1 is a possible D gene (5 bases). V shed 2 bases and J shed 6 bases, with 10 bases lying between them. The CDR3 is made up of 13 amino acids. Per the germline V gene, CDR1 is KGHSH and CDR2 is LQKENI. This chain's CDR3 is CASSPTGSAEAFF. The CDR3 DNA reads TGTGCCAGCTCACCAACAGGTAGCGCTGAAGCTTTCTTT.

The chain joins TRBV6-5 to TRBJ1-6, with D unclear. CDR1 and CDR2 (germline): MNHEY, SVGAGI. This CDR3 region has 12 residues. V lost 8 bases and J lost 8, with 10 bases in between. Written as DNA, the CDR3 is TGTGCCAGCGGGAAAGTGGATTCACCCCTCCACTTT. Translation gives CASGKVDSPLHF.

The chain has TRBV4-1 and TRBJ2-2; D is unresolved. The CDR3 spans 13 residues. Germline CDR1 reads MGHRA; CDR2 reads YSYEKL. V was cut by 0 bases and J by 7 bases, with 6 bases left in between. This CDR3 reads CASSQDSRGELFF. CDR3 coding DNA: TGCGCCAGCAGCCAAGATTCGCGCGGGGAGCTGTTTTTT.

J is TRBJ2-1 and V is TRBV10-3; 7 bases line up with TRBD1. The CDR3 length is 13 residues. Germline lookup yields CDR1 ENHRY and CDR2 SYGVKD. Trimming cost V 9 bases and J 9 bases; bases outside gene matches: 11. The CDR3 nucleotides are TGTGCCATGGGACAGATTAAGGGTGTTGAGCAGTTCTTC. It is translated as CAMGQIKGVEQFF.

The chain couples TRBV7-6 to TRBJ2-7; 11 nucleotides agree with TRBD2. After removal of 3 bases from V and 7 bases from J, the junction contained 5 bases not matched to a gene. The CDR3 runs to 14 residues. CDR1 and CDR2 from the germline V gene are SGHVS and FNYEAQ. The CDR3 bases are TGTGCCAGCAGCTTTAGCGGGGGGGCGAGTGAGCAGTACTTC. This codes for CASSFSGGASEQYF.

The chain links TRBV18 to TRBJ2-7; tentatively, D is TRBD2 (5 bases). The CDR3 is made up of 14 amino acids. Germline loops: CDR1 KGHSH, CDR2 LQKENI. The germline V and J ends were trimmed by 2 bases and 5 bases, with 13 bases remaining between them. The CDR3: CASSPTGDHHEQYF. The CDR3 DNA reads TGTGCCAGCTCACCAACCGGGGATCATCACGAGCAGTACTTC.